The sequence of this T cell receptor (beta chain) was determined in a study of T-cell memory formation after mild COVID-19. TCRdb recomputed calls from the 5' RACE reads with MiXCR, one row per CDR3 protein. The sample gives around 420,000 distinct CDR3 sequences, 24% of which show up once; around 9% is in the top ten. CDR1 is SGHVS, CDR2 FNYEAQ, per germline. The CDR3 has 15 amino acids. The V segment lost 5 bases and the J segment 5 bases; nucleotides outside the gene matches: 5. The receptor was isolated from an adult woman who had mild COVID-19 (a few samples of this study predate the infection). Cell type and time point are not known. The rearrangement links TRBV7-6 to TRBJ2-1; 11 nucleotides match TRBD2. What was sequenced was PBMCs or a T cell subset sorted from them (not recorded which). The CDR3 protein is CASSELAGADNEQFF. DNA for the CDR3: TGTGCCAGCAGCGAACTAGCGGGGGCCGACAATGAGCAGTTCTTC.